The rows below give T cell receptor beta chains drawn from one sample of a study of shared clonotypes between healthy human individuals. The table came from immunoSEQ multiplex PCR; TCRdb's copy has only in-frame clones and leaves some out. Found here are about 1.5 million clones, approximately 98% of them singletons; the top ten hold approximately 0.45%. The specimen was naive CD4+ T cells sorted from blood. These receptors were taken from a young man in good health. CDR3s include the opening cysteine and the closing phenylalanine or tryptophan.

V	J	CDR3
TRBV5-1	TRBJ2-2	CASTPANTGELFF
TRBV11-2	TRBJ2-5	CASSLVLAVLQETQYF
TRBV27	TRBJ2-7	CASSRQGRYEQYF
TRBV11-2	TRBJ2-3	CASRSGLASTDTQYF
TRBV2	TRBJ1-2	CATRDGIYGYTF
TRBV6-5	TRBJ2-2	CASVHSNTGELFF
TRBV10-3	TRBJ2-7	CASSGGSYEQYF
TRBV10-2	TRBJ2-2	CASTVPGRDTGELFF
TRBV13	TRBJ1-2	CASKKKARLRVNGYTF
TRBV4-3	TRBJ1-2	CASSQIRQGGEGYTF
TRBV28	TRBJ1-1	CASSLYRANTEAFF
TRBV5-6	TRBJ2-7	CASTLSGTYEQYF
TRBV10-1	TRBJ1-1	CASSESKVLGGTEAFF
TRBV15	TRBJ1-2	CATSRETTGYTF
TRBV7-6	TRBJ2-7	CASSAGDRAAHEQYF
TRBV7-8	TRBJ1-3	CASSLDYRLGNTIYF
TRBV5-1	TRBJ2-7	CASSKTSGSYEQYF
TRBV11-2	TRBJ2-2	CASSFQGVPGELFF
TRBV18	TRBJ2-7	CASSLRTGPAYEQYF
TRBV27	TRBJ1-5	CASSRDKYQPQHF
TRBV7-9	TRBJ2-7	CASRPGTSGTYEQYF
TRBV7-9	TRBJ1-4	CASRRVVSPNGEKLFF
TRBV5-1	TRBJ2-5	CASSLFTLQETQYF
TRBV18	TRBJ2-3	CASSPVETDTQYF
TRBV7-3	TRBJ2-2	CASSISGRTGELFF
TRBV7-9	TRBJ2-5	CASSLARRELETQYF
TRBV14	TRBJ2-5	CASSLLALGETQYF
TRBV9	TRBJ2-7	CASSVFGSRYEQYF
TRBV11-3	TRBJ2-7	CASSLIGPYVCFFIYEQYF
TRBV18	TRBJ2-7	CASSQGTGSYEQYF
TRBV9	TRBJ2-7	CASSVASGTGEQYF
TRBV7-8	TRBJ1-5	CASSLLRDSNQPQHF
TRBV6-5	TRBJ2-2	CASSYSTGELFF
TRBV27	TRBJ2-1	CASSLSNIGAYNEQFF
TRBV29-1	TRBJ1-1	CSVEDLGAGGEAFF
TRBV2	TRBJ1-2	CASSEVVVTFYGYTF
TRBV2	TRBJ1-4	CASRAGGANEKLFF
TRBV28	TRBJ2-1	CASSLSITGEQFF
TRBV28	TRBJ2-7	CASSFRGIAESYEQYF
TRBV19	TRBJ2-7	CASSPSEQGRAYEQYF
TRBV18	TRBJ2-5	CASSPPGPPGGQYF
TRBV27	TRBJ1-5	CASSEGYSNQPQHF
TRBV5-5	TRBJ2-3	CASSQGADTQYF
TRBV5-4	TRBJ2-5	CASSAGQMQETQYF
TRBV28	TRBJ2-1	CASSLLGETVYEQFF
TRBV5-1	TRBJ2-3	CASSLDNPTDTQYF
TRBV6-1	TRBJ1-1	CASSGIGLGNTEAFF
TRBV28	TRBJ2-3	CASSFSGLSTDTQYF
TRBV6-4	TRBJ2-7	CASSRPPPEQYF
TRBV9	TRBJ2-7	CASSVAPGKGQTYEQYF